This T cell receptor beta chain is from a study of T cells in Graves' hyperthyroidism and ophthalmopathy. This clonotype has just a few counts. Those with hyperthyroidism were 18 to 65 years old, newly diagnosed, and ill for under 2 months. CDR1 ENHRY and CDR2 SYGVKD come from the germline V gene. The CDR3 is 17 residues long. J lost 6 bases, V lost 6 bases, and 14 bases had no gene match. Authors of the study amplified TCR beta CDR3 regions from RNA transcripts. Researchers ran a first-round RT-PCR on the TCR CDR3 using the HTBI primer set. Using its own MiXCR run on the multiplex PCR reads, TCRdb lists one record per CDR3 protein. The profile covers 250,000 to 300,000 distinct CDR3 sequences, with more than 10% appearing a single time and 6% to 8% taken by the ten largest.

Specimen: blood. V is TRBV10-3 and J is TRBJ2-2; 9 positions agree with TRBD1. This clonotype originated in a woman in her twenties or thirties with Graves' hyperthyroidism that later progressed to Graves' ophthalmopathy. In DNA form, the CDR3 reads TGTGCCATCAGCTTACCCCCCGGGACAGGGACTGCCGGGGAGCTGTTTTTT. This gives the protein CAISLPPGTGTAGELFF.